Listed here are 30 T cell receptor beta chains from one sample, sequenced in a study of response to subunit inactivated influenza vaccine. Each CDR3 protein is one row after TCRdb ran MiXCR on the RT-PCR reads. This repertoire shows more than 200,000 distinct CDR3 sequences, more than 10% found once; its top ten account for 7.5% to 10%. Material: non-naive T cells sorted from PBMCs, obtained around two weeks before vaccination. These receptors all come from a man aged 45 to 65 who received an inactivated influenza vaccine.

This chain connects TRBV20-1 to TRBJ2-5, with 11 bases fitting TRBD1. CDR1 DFQATT and CDR2 SNEGSKA come from the germline V gene (reference sequence). The CDR3 consists of 14 residues. V was clipped by 5 bases and J by 3 bases; unmatched bases: 5. The CDR3 spells CSAGQGAWKETQYF. The CDR3 DNA reads as TGCAGTGCTGGACAGGGGGCCTGGAAAGAGACCCAGTACTTC.

This clonotype was detected only a few times. This chain links TRBV12-3 or TRBV12-4 with TRBJ2-3, with 7 bases matching TRBD2. V lost 5 bases to trimming and J lost 8 bases; unmatched junction nucleotides: 10. The CDR3 covers 14 residues. CDR3 bases: TGTGCCAGCAGTCCGGGACGCCGCGGGGGTACGCAGTATTTT. Translated, it gives CASSPGRRGGTQYF.

The rearrangement links TRBV7-3 to TRBJ2-2; 9 bases map to TRBD2. CDR3 length: 14 amino acids. The trim removed 5 bases at V and 5 bases at J, leaving 3 bases unmatched. From germline, CDR1 is SGHTA and CDR2 FQGTGA. CDR3 nucleotides: TGTGCCAGCAGCGGGGGACTAGCTACCGGGGAGCTGTTTTTT. Residues: CASSGGLATGELFF.

The rearrangement uses TRBV7-9 and TRBJ2-1, with D possibly called TRBD1 or TRBD2 (5 bases each). Germline assignment: CDR1 SEHNR and CDR2 FQNEAQ (reference sequence). Trimming shortened V by 6 bases and J by 2 bases, and 17 bases separated the two germline ends. This CDR3 region has 16 residues. In nucleotides, the CDR3 is TGTGCCAGCAGTGGCCGGGGCAGCCATCCCTACAATGAGCAGTTCTTC. Its protein is CASSGRGSHPYNEQFF.

Ten or more counts support this clonotype. The chain uses TRBV27 and TRBJ2-3; 9 bases fit TRBD2. The V gene's germline CDR1 is MNHEY and CDR2 SMNVEV (reference sequence). The CDR3 totals 16 residues. J lost 3 bases, V lost 3 bases, and 7 bases had no gene match. CDR3 DNA sequence: TGTGCCAGCAGTTTGACTAGCGGAGACCCTACAGATACGCAGTATTTT. Protein: CASSLTSGDPTDTQYF.

Only a few counts were recorded for this clonotype. The genes are TRBV7-9 and TRBJ2-7, with D perhaps given as TRBD1 or TRBD2 (5 bases each). The CDR3 is 11 amino acids. Germline values: CDR1 SEHNR, CDR2 FQNEAQ (reference sequence). V lost 5 bases to trimming and J lost 5 bases, with 7 bases between them. CDR3 DNA sequence: TGTGCCAGCAGCGGGGGAGACGAGCAGTACTTC. Translating gives CASSGGDEQYF.

The CDR3 is CASSRDRYYNEQFF. CDR3 coding DNA: TGTGCCAGCAGCCGGGACAGGTACTACAATGAGCAGTTCTTC. The V call is TRBV11-2, the J call TRBJ2-1, with 8 positions matching TRBD1. The CDR3 consists of 14 residues. CDR1 and CDR2 from the germline V gene are SGHAT and FQNNGV. Trimming cost V 5 bases and J 3 bases; bases outside gene matches: 3. The variable domain in full, completed from reference TRBV11-2 and TRBJ2-1, reads EAGVAQSPRYKIIEKRQSVAFWCNPISGHATLYWYQQILGQGPKLLIQFQNNGVVDDSQLPKDRFSAERLKGVDSTLKIQPAKLEDSAVYLCASSRDRYYNEQFFGPGTRLTVL.

The chain has TRBV4-2 and TRBJ1-1; D is unclear. Between the trimmed V and J ends, which lost 3 bases and 2 bases, there was a span of 13 bases. The CDR3 covers 15 residues. Germline loops: CDR1 LGHNA, CDR2 YNFKEQ. CDR3 sequence reads: CASSQASNGNTEAFF. CDR3 DNA: TGTGCCAGCAGCCAGGCCTCTAACGGCAACACTGAAGCTTTCTTT.

This clonotype was counted many times. The chain has TRBV5-1 and TRBJ2-5, with unresolved D. The CDR3 length is 13 residues. Germline CDR1 and CDR2: SGHRS and YFSETQ. Trimming removed 3 bases at V and 5 bases at J, with 11 bases between. For the CDR3, the DNA is TGCGCCAGCAGCTGGGCCCCTCTGGAGACCCAGTACTTC. This translates into CASSWAPLETQYF.

This clonotype turned up a few times. The chain combines TRBV15 with TRBJ2-5; 12 bases map to TRBD2. Germline V gives CDR1 LNHNV, CDR2 YYDKDF (reference sequence). The CDR3 totals 15 residues. V dropped 5 bases and J dropped 2; count of bases not matched to a gene: 3. The chain's CDR3 is CATSRTSGEQETQYF. CDR3 DNA sequence: TGTGCCACCAGCCGGACTAGCGGGGAACAAGAGACCCAGTACTTC.

This clonotype was found many times. The CDR3 loop reads CASGQGAEAFF. DNA of the CDR3: TGTGCCAGCGGGCAGGGGGCGGAAGCTTTCTTT. The chain recombines TRBV12-3 or TRBV12-4 with TRBJ1-1; 8 bases fit TRBD1. This CDR3 spans 11 amino acids. V shed 8 bases, J shed 8 bases, and the junction held 4 bases outside the gene matches.

This chain links TRBV6-5 with TRBJ1-6, with TRBD1 identical over 9 bases. Germline values: CDR1 MNHEY, CDR2 SVGAGI. V was clipped by 5 bases and J by 7 bases; unmatched bases: 6. The length of the CDR3 is 15 residues. The CDR3 nucleotides read TGTGCCAGCAGTAACACGGGACAGGGAAATTCACCCCTCCACTTT. Its translation: CASSNTGQGNSPLHF.

CDR3 residues: CASSPTSGADQSEQFF. In DNA, the CDR3 is TGTGCCAGCAGCCCCACTAGCGGGGCCGATCAATCGGAGCAGTTCTTC. V usage is TRBV7-7 and J usage is TRBJ2-1, with 10 bases aligning to TRBD2. Germline trimming cut 5 bases from V and 10 bases from J; bases unmatched to any gene: 14. This CDR3 is 16 amino acids long. In germline, CDR1 is SSHAT, CDR2 FNYEAQ (reference sequence).

A few counts support this clonotype. The V and J genes are TRBV9 and TRBJ2-7; D is unclear. Germline-derived CDR1 and CDR2 are SGDLS and YYNGEE. This CDR3 spans 14 amino acids. Deletions cut 1 base from V and 3 bases from J, with 11 bases between. The CDR3 DNA sequence: TGTGCCAGCAGCGTACGGCAGGCAAACTACGAGCAGTACTTC. Protein product: CASSVRQANYEQYF.

The CDR3 loop is CAIRETEYNSPLHF. The CDR3 DNA sequence: TGTGCCATCAGGGAAACAGAGTATAATTCACCCCTCCACTTT. This chain links TRBV10-3 with TRBJ1-6; D is unresolved. This CDR3 has 14 amino acids. Germline V gene data show CDR1 as ENHRY and CDR2 as SYGVKD. With 6 bases removed from V and 4 bases from J, the gap between germline ends came to 10 bases.

This clonotype was found a few times. The gene calls are TRBV4-1 and TRBJ2-3; a weak D match, TRBD2 (7 bases). There are 16 residues in the CDR3. Germline CDR1 is MGHRA and CDR2 is YSYEKL. The V gene lost 4 bases and the J gene lost 4 bases, with 18 bases spanning the gap. The CDR3 here is CASSPQRGGAADTQYF. CDR3 DNA sequence: TGCGCCAGCAGCCCACAAAGGGGGGGGGCAGCAGATACGCAGTATTTT.

This clonotype was detected ten times or more. The chain recombines TRBV20-1 with TRBJ1-2; 7 bases agree with TRBD1. J lost 2 bases, V lost 5 bases, and 2 bases had no gene match. The V gene's germline CDR1 is DFQATT and CDR2 SNEGSKA (reference sequence). The CDR3 spans 12 residues. DNA of the CDR3: TGCAGTGCTTGGGACAGCAACTATGGCTACACCTTC. Translating gives CSAWDSNYGYTF.

The table lists this clonotype with a few counts. The chain has TRBV20-1 and TRBJ2-7, with 8 bases that match TRBD2. Germline loops: CDR1 DFQATT, CDR2 SNEGSKA (reference sequence). CDR3 length: 14 residues. The V and J ends lost 6 bases and 1 base, in that order; junction bases with no gene match: 8. The CDR3 loop reads CSAKSSGYSYEQYF. CDR3 sequence (DNA): TGCAGTGCCAAATCTAGCGGGTATTCCTACGAGCAGTACTTC.

This clonotype has only a few counts. V usage is TRBV25-1 and J usage is TRBJ2-3; 13 bases fit TRBD2. V shed 7 bases, J shed 3 bases, and the junction held 1 base outside the gene matches. The CDR3 runs to 14 residues. Germline CDR1 is MGHDK and CDR2 is SYGVNS. CDR3 sequence (DNA): TGTGCCAGCAAGACTAGCGGGAGGACAGATACGCAGTATTTT. Translating gives CASKTSGRTDTQYF.

This clonotype was seen a few times. This chain uses TRBV7-2 with TRBJ2-1; 11 nucleotides agree with TRBD2. The V and J ends lost 5 bases and 9 bases, in that order; junction bases with no gene match: 6. The CDR3 has 14 residues. Germline V lookup: CDR1 SGHTA, CDR2 FQGNSA. The CDR3 region is CASSVLAGGFEQFF. The CDR3 DNA follows: TGTGCCAGCAGCGTGTTAGCGGGAGGGTTTGAGCAGTTCTTC.

The CDR3 protein is CASSYRDGETQYF. DNA of the CDR3: TGTGCCAGCAGTTACAGGGATGGAGAGACCCAGTACTTC. The rearrangement uses TRBV12-3 or TRBV12-4 and TRBJ2-5; maybe TRBD1 (6 bases). CDR3 length: 13 amino acids. The ends were cut back, 4 bases at V and 4 bases at J, with 10 bases in the middle.

In this sample, this clonotype turned up a few times. The chain carries TRBV20-1 and TRBJ2-3; D may match TRBD1 or TRBD2 (7 bases each). Germline values: CDR1 DFQATT, CDR2 SNEGSKA (reference sequence). V lost 2 bases and J lost 4, with 19 bases in between. The CDR3 consists of 16 residues. CDR3 sequence (DNA): TGCAGTGCTAGACCCCTCTCGACAGGGAGGGCAGATACGCAGTATTTT. Translating it yields CSARPLSTGRADTQYF.

The rearrangement joins TRBV5-1 to TRBJ2-1, with 10 bases fitting TRBD2. J lost 1 base, V lost 4 bases, and 2 bases had no gene match. This CDR3 is built from 15 residues. Germline lookup yields CDR1 SGHRS and CDR2 YFSETQ. This chain's CDR3 is CASSISGGSYNEQFF. The CDR3 coding sequence is TGCGCCAGCAGCATTAGCGGGGGGTCCTACAATGAGCAGTTCTTC.

This clonotype was found a few times. The V gene is TRBV6-2 or TRBV6-3, the J gene TRBJ2-1; D remains ambiguous. Trimming pared 2 bases from V and 6 bases from J, leaving 5 bases between. This CDR3 has 12 residues. Germline-derived CDR1 and CDR2 are MNHEY and SVGEGT. DNA for the CDR3: TGTGCCAGCAGTTACATGAGCAATGAGCAGTTCTTC. It codes for CASSYMSNEQFF.

In its sample, this clonotype was seen a few times. The chain couples TRBV20-1 to TRBJ1-4, with D maybe TRBD1 (6 bases). V was shortened by 3 bases and J by 1 base, with 15 bases between the two germline ends. Germline V gives CDR1 DFQATT, CDR2 SNEGSKA (reference sequence). The CDR3 contains 16 residues. The CDR3 DNA follows: TGCAGTGCTAGTAGACAGGATCTTAAAACTAATGAAAAACTGTTTTTT. This codes for CSASRQDLKTNEKLFF.

V usage is TRBV7-6 and J usage is TRBJ2-5; 13 bases are shared with TRBD2. Germline trimming cut 5 bases from V and 2 bases from J; bases unmatched to any gene: 2. Germline lookup yields CDR1 SGHVS and CDR2 FNYEAQ. This CDR3 has 15 residues. The CDR3 DNA reads as TGTGCCAGCAGCAGACTAGCGGGGGGACAAGAGACCCAGTACTTC. Translation gives CASSRLAGGQETQYF.

This clonotype was seen a few times. V gene TRBV7-9 combines with J gene TRBJ2-1; D not resolved. The germline gives CDR1 SEHNR, CDR2 FQNEAQ (reference sequence). The CDR3 spans 12 residues. Trimming removed 2 bases from V and 8 bases from J, with 7 bases in between. For the CDR3, the DNA is TGTGCCAGCAGCTTACCTAACCATGAGCAGTTCTTC. Its translation: CASSLPNHEQFF.

The table lists this clonotype with many counts. J is TRBJ1-4 and V is TRBV28, with 7 positions matching TRBD1. Trimming cost V 8 bases and J 7 bases; bases outside gene matches: 10. This CDR3 spans 14 amino acids. From germline, CDR1 is MDHEN and CDR2 SYDVKM. The chain's CDR3 is CASATGVIGEKLFF. The CDR3 DNA follows: TGTGCCAGCGCAACAGGGGTTATAGGTGAAAAACTGTTTTTT.

This clonotype was observed at least ten times. This sequence joins TRBV7-9 and TRBJ1-2, with 7 bases matching TRBD1. Germline-derived CDR1 and CDR2 are SEHNR and FQNEAQ (reference sequence). V was pared by 5 bases and J by 4 bases, with 10 bases of the junction left unmatched. There are 15 residues in the CDR3. Here the CDR3 reads CASSLSGTASYGYTF. For the CDR3, the DNA is TGTGCCAGCAGCCTCTCCGGGACAGCGAGCTATGGCTACACCTTC. The full variable domain, in which reference TRBV7-9 and TRBJ1-2 provide the parts outside the CDR3, is DTGVSQNPRHKITKRGQNVTFRCDPISEHNRLYWYRQTLGQGPEFLTYFQNEAQLEKSRLLSDRFSAERPKGSFSTLEIQRTEQGDSAMYLCASSLSGTASYGYTFGSGTRLTVV.

In its sample, this clonotype was seen many times. The chain couples TRBV7-9 to TRBJ1-2; D perhaps matches TRBD1 (6 bases). This CDR3 is built from 15 residues. Germline values: CDR1 SEHNR, CDR2 FQNEAQ (reference sequence). Trimming removed 5 bases at V and 6 bases at J, with 19 bases between. The CDR3 spells CASSPSFNRANGYTF. The CDR3 DNA reads TGTGCCAGCAGCCCGAGTTTTAACAGGGCGAATGGCTACACCTTC.